The 4 T cell receptor beta chains listed next were all sequenced from one sample in a study of radiotherapy plus CTLA-4 blockade in lung cancer. Clones were sequenced by immunoSEQ multiplex PCR, and TCRdb holds only the in-frame ones, with some missing. The table has 30,000 or so clones, around four fifths seen once; the top ten hold 6% to 8%. The sample here was peripheral blood, taken from a patient treated with radiotherapy plus ipilimumab. The source of these receptors is a human donor with non-small cell lung cancer who had stable disease on radiotherapy plus ipilimumab.

The J gene is TRBJ2-1, the V gene TRBV20-1; tentatively, D is TRBD1 (5 bases). The germline V gene has CDR1 DFQATT and CDR2 SNEGSKA (reference sequence). The length of the CDR3 is 11 residues. Deletions cut 0 bases from V and 13 bases from J, with 10 bases between. The CDR3 is CSARDFDSQFF. The CDR3, as DNA: TGCAGTGCTAGAGATTTCGACAGTCAGTTCTTC.

This chain links TRBV6-1 with TRBJ2-7, with 8 positions matching TRBD1. CDR1 is MNHNS and CDR2 is SASEGT in the germline V gene. The CDR3 runs to 17 residues. V lost 1 base and J lost 0; bases outside the gene matches: 8. CDR3 region: CASSEEPPGTGSYEQYV. The CDR3 region has the DNA TGTGCCAGCAGTGAAGAACCCCCTGGGACAGGCTCCTACGAGCAGTACGTC.

The rearrangement joins TRBV2 to TRBJ1-1, with 7 bases aligning to TRBD1. The V gene's germline CDR1 is SNHLY and CDR2 FYNNEI. The V gene end was trimmed by 8 bases and the J gene end by 1 base; junction bases not matched to a gene: 4. The CDR3 has 13 residues. The DNA for the CDR3 is TGTGCCAGCGAGCGACAGGGGAACACTGAAGCTTTCTTT. Its protein is CASERQGNTEAFF.

The rearrangement joins TRBV5-4 to TRBJ1-6; the D is unclear. From germline, CDR1 is SGHNT and CDR2 YYREEE (reference sequence). The CDR3 length is 15 residues. V lost 4 bases and J lost 9, with 17 bases in between. The chain's CDR3 is CASSGPRTGGSPLHF. CDR3 bases: TGTGCCAGCAGCGGGCCCCGGACGGGCGGTTCACCCCTCCACTTT. Filled out from reference TRBV5-4 and TRBJ1-6, the complete variable domain reads ETGVTQSPTHLIKTRGQQVTLRCSSQSGHNTVSWYQQALGQGPQFIFQYYREEENGRGNFPPRFSGLQFPNYSSELNVNALELDDSALYLCASSGPRTGGSPLHFGNGTRLTVT.